Listed here are 24 T cell receptor beta chains from one sample, sequenced in a study of tumor and adjacent non-tumor tissue in lung cancer. This sample's RNA came from whole unsorted tissue. The normal lung tissue was taken more than 3 cm from the tumor edge. The library came from three nested PCR rounds adapted from ARM-PCR protocols. TCRdb fed the multiplex PCR reads into MiXCR, producing one record per CDR3 protein. The sample lists tens of thousands of distinct CDR3 sequences; approximately 60% were seen once. Sequencing was carried out using distant non-tumor lung tissue. These receptors were collected from a woman between 40 and 55 years old with non-small cell lung cancer.

As concerns this clonotype: This may come from a read error, since a much larger clone is one base off. The rearrangement links TRBV5-5 to TRBJ2-6; perhaps D is TRBD1 or TRBD2 (7 bases each). Germline V gene sequence: CDR1 SGHKS, CDR2 YYEKEE (reference sequence). The length of the CDR3 is 16 residues. The CDR3 region has the DNA TGTGCCAGCAGCCCCAGGGGGGGTTATGGGGCCATCGTCCTGACTTTC. It codes for CASSPRGGYGAIVLTF.

By proportion, this clonotype is medium-sized. The chain employs TRBV11-2 and TRBJ2-1; TRBD1 matches at 9 bases. The V gene's germline CDR1 is SGHAT and CDR2 FQNNGV. The length of the CDR3 is 20 residues. J lost 0 bases, V lost 7 bases, and 19 bases had no gene match. The CDR3 sequence: CASTLSGTGRLTSSYNEQFF. In nucleotides, the CDR3 is TGTGCCAGCACCCTTTCAGGGACAGGGAGGTTGACGAGCTCCTACAATGAGCAGTTCTTC. The whole variable domain, filled in from reference TRBV11-2 and TRBJ2-1, reads EAGVAQSPRYKIIEKRQSVAFWCNPISGHATLYWYQQILGQGPKLLIQFQNNGVVDDSQLPKDRFSAERLKGVDSTLKIQPAKLEDSAVYLCASTLSGTGRLTSSYNEQFFGPGTRLTVL.

The CDR3 DNA reads TGTGCCAGCAGCCCTCTAAGCTCGGCAGATACTCTGTATTTT. It is translated as CASSPLSSADTLYF. J is TRBJ2-3 and V is TRBV11-2, with D unresolved. Germline assignment: CDR1 SGHAT and CDR2 FQNNGV. Trimming took off 5 bases at V and 14 bases at J, with 23 bases between the two ends. The CDR3 covers 14 residues.

This rearrangement joins TRBV5-4 to TRBJ2-1, with D perhaps being TRBD1 or TRBD2 (5 bases each). From germline, CDR1 is SGHNT and CDR2 YYREEE (reference sequence). The V end lost 0 bases, the J end lost 2 bases, and 21 bases lay between the germline ends. The CDR3 has 19 amino acids. The CDR3 loop reads CASSLGPGWGSTPYNEQFF. The CDR3 DNA reads as TGTGCCAGCAGCTTGGGGCCGGGGTGGGGGTCGACCCCCTACAATGAGCAGTTCTTC.

As to this clonotype: Because it lacks the conserved phenylalanine or tryptophan at the end, this CDR3 is likely a read error. The genes are TRBV29-1 and TRBJ1-2; 12 bases map to TRBD1. Trimming at V came to 5 bases and at J to 7 bases, leaving 5 bases not matched to a gene. The CDR3 length is 13 residues. The germline gives CDR1 SQVTM, CDR2 ANQGSEA. This chain's CDR3 is CSVLGQGALGYTL. Written as DNA, the CDR3 is TGCAGCGTTCTGGGACAGGGGGCTCTTGGCTACACCCTC.

In this sample, this clonotype turned up many times. Given a much more abundant clone one base away, this may be a read error. The V and J genes are TRBV11-2 and TRBJ2-2; D is uncertain. This CDR3 contains 14 residues. CDR1 and CDR2 (germline): SGHAT, FQNNGV. Trimming pared 5 bases from V and 6 bases from J, leaving 13 bases between. CDR3 in DNA: TGTGCCAGCAGCGGACGACTTACGGCCGGGGAGCTGTTTTTT. It translates to CASSGRLTAGELFF.

This clonotype was picked up a small number of times. Just one base apart from a much larger clone, this may be a read error. The CDR3 nucleotides are TGCGCCAACAGCCCATTCTCCGGGACGGCTAATGAAAAACTGTTTTTT. Its translation is CANSPFSGTANEKLFF. The chain is built from TRBV4-1 and TRBJ1-4, with D tentatively TRBD1 (5 bases). The CDR3 loop spans 16 amino acids. Germline V gene data show CDR1 as MGHRA and CDR2 as YSYEKL.

This clonotype was counted many times. The chain joins TRBV5-1 to TRBJ2-7; D gene ambiguous. CDR3 length: 15 residues. Per the germline V gene, CDR1 is SGHRS and CDR2 is YFSETQ. The V end was cut by 4 bases, the J end by 7 bases, with 21 bases between. This CDR3 is CASSRTRADPWEQYF. DNA for the CDR3: TGCGCCAGCAGCCGCACCCGGGCCGATCCGTGGGAGCAGTACTTC.

This clonotype was observed at least ten times. This chain joins TRBV4-1 and TRBJ2-5, with TRBD2 identical over 7 bases. This CDR3 comprises 18 residues. Trimming at V came to 0 bases and at J to 0 bases, leaving 10 bases not matched to a gene. CDR1 and CDR2 from the germline V gene are MGHRA and YSYEKL. Written as DNA, the CDR3 is TGCGCCAGCAGCCAAGATTTAGGGAGGGCTACTCACCAAGAGACCCAGTACTTC. It specifies CASSQDLGRATHQETQYF.

On this clonotype itself: At one end the junction does not follow the germline gene, possibly because of a read error. The chain is built from TRBV29-1 and TRBJ2-7; D is perhaps TRBD1 or TRBD2 (5 bases each). The CDR3 runs to 12 residues. Germline V gene lookup returns CDR1 SQVTM and CDR2 ANQGSEA. CDR3 sequence: CSAGRVGDEQYF. The CDR3 DNA follows: TGCAGCGCCGGACGGGTGGGGGACGAGCAATACTTC.

Details on this clonotype: One end of the junction varies from germline; a read error may be responsible. This chain connects TRBV10-1 to TRBJ2-1; TRBD2 matches 9 bases. Germline CDR1 is WNHNN and CDR2 is SYGVQD (reference sequence). CDR3 size: 15 residues. CDR3 bases: TGCGCCAGCAGGCGAACTAGCGGGCTGGACAATAAGCAGTTCTTC. It specifies CASRRTSGLDNKQFF.

Relative to its sample, this clonotype is medium-sized (0.01 to 0.1%). The chain has TRBV10-3 and TRBJ1-3, with D perhaps TRBD1 (6 bases). The CDR3 loop spans 15 amino acids. V lost 7 bases to trimming and J lost 0 bases, with 13 bases between them. Germline V gene data show CDR1 as ENHRY and CDR2 as SYGVKD. The CDR3 sequence is CAITRDINSGNTIYF. The CDR3 DNA sequence: TGTGCCATCACCAGGGACATCAACTCTGGAAACACCATATATTTT.

As to this clonotype: The junction departs from germline at one end; a sequencing error may be responsible. V and J are TRBV6-1 and TRBJ1-5; D ambiguous. This CDR3 is 14 amino acids long. Germline V gene sequence: CDR1 MNHNS, CDR2 SASEGT. The CDR3 loop reads CASIALQPNQPQNF. The CDR3 coding sequence is TGTGCCAGCATTGCCTTGCAGCCTAATCAGCCCCAGAATTTT.

Note on this clonotype: A much larger clone lies one base from this, so it may be a read error. The V and J genes are TRBV30 and TRBJ2-7; the match to TRBD2 covers 8 bases. CDR1 is GTSNPN and CDR2 is SVGIG in the germline V gene (reference sequence). This CDR3 has 16 amino acids. Trimming removed 1 base from V and 4 bases from J; junction bases left unmatched: 12. The CDR3 DNA reads TGTGCCTGGAGTGGTGGGGGAAGCGGGAGTGAGTACGAGCAGTACTTC. This codes for CAWSGGGSGSEYEQYF.

The V and J genes are TRBV20-1 and TRBJ2-2; D gene ambiguous. The germline V gene has CDR1 DFQATT and CDR2 SNEGSKA (reference sequence). Trimming stripped 7 bases from V and 0 bases from J, with 12 bases between. The CDR3 contains 14 residues. The CDR3 sequence: CSVADQPNTGELFF. The CDR3 DNA follows: TGCAGTGTTGCGGACCAACCGAACACCGGGGAGCTGTTTTTT.

This clonotype showed up just once. The junction and the germline gene differ at one end; a read error may be behind it. V usage is TRBV7-8 and J usage is TRBJ1-6, with TRBD1 matching over 7 bases. The CDR3 contains 14 residues. Germline CDR1 SGHVS, CDR2 FQNEAQ. The CDR3 DNA reads as TGTGTCAGCAGCTTAGAGCAGGGGGGTTCACCCCTCCACTTT. Translated, it gives CVSSLEQGGSPLHF.

About this clonotype itself: One end of the junction fails to match germline, which may point to a read error. For the CDR3, the DNA is TGCAGCGCTGGGTGGCGGGGCGCAGATACGCGGTATTTT. Residues: CSAGWRGADTRYF. The rearrangement joins TRBV29-1 to TRBJ2-3, with D possibly matching TRBD2 (6 bases). The CDR3 is made up of 13 amino acids. From germline, CDR1 is SQVTM and CDR2 ANQGSEA.

Note on this clonotype: One junction end disagrees with the germline gene, perhaps due to a read error. DNA for the CDR3: TGCAGCGTTGCAGCGGGATATTCCTACAATGAGGAGTTCTTC. Protein: CSVAAGYSYNEEFF. The rearrangement links TRBV29-1 to TRBJ2-1, with 7 bases identical to TRBD2. Germline V gives CDR1 SQVTM, CDR2 ANQGSEA. This CDR3 has 14 amino acids.

For this clonotype: One end of the junction does not line up with germline, which may come from a read error. The chain is built from TRBV7-9 and TRBJ2-5; 7 bases are shared with TRBD2. CDR3 size: 13 residues. CDR1 SEHNR and CDR2 FQNEAQ come from the germline V gene (reference sequence). The CDR3 region has the DNA TGTGCCTGCAGCTTACCGGGAGGAGAGACCCAGTACTTC. It yields the protein CACSLPGGETQYF.

Comment on this clonotype: Relative to the germline gene, one junction end is altered; a read error may explain this. This rearrangement joins TRBV29-1 to TRBJ2-1; D is perhaps TRBD1 or TRBD2 (5 bases each). CDR3 size: 14 residues. Per germline, CDR1 SQVTM and CDR2 ANQGSEA. Here the CDR3 DNA reads TGCGGCGTTAAAGAGGGTAGGGGCTACCATGAGCAGTTCTTC. Encoded protein: CGVKEGRGYHEQFF.

Notes on this clonotype: One junction end disagrees with the germline gene, perhaps due to a read error. This rearrangement joins TRBV11-2 to TRBJ2-1; 9 bases are a match to TRBD2. The CDR3 has 15 amino acids. CDR1 and CDR2 from the germline V gene are SGHAT and FQNNGV. Here the CDR3 reads CVSGLDPSGGIKQFF. CDR3 DNA sequence: TGTGTCAGCGGCTTAGATCCCAGCGGGGGGATTAAGCAGTTCTTC. Complete variable domain (other parts from reference TRBV11-2 and TRBJ2-1): EAGVAQSPRYKIIEKRQSVAFWCNPISGHATLYWYQQILGQGPKLLIQFQNNGVVDDSQLPKDRFSAERLKGVDSTLKIQPAKLEDSAVYLCVSGLDPSGGIKQFFGPGTRLTVL.

V gene TRBV2 combines with J gene TRBJ2-7; 10 positions match TRBD1. After removal of 7 bases from V and 2 bases from J, the junction contained 5 bases not matched to a gene. CDR1 SNHLY and CDR2 FYNNEI come from the germline V gene. This CDR3 spans 14 amino acids. The CDR3 region is CASKSGTGAYEQYF. The CDR3 DNA follows: TGTGCCAGCAAATCCGGGACAGGGGCCTACGAGCAGTACTTC. The whole variable domain, remainder taken from reference TRBV2 and TRBJ2-7, is EPEVTQTPSHQVTQMGQEVILRCVPISNHLYFYWYRQILGQKVEFLVSFYNNEISEKSEIFDDQFSVERPDGSNFTLKIRSTKLEDSAMYFCASKSGTGAYEQYFGPGTRLTVT.

The genes are TRBV4-2 and TRBJ2-3; 8 nucleotides line up with TRBD2. CDR3 size: 17 residues. The germline V gene has CDR1 LGHNA and CDR2 YNFKEQ. CDR3 protein: CARSQEGAGGSGDTQYF. CDR3 in DNA: TGTGCTAGAAGCCAAGAAGGCGCGGGAGGTTCCGGGGATACGCAGTATTTT.

Remarks on this clonotype: This may be a read error: a much more frequent sequence differs by one nucleotide. V is TRBV7-9 and J is TRBJ1-1; D unresolved. Trimming took off 8 bases at V and 5 bases at J, with 12 bases between the two ends. There are 12 residues in the CDR3. Germline V lookup: CDR1 SEHNR, CDR2 FQNEAQ (reference sequence). CDR3 amino acids: CASGHWTTEAFF. CDR3 in DNA: TGTGCCAGCGGCCACTGGACGACTGAAGCTTTCTTT.